A single T cell receptor (beta chain) is shown here with its context. There are many counts of this clone. Its antigen is still unknown. Nothing much larger sits one base from this clone, and base qualities are not available. This sample is part of a study of cytotoxic CD8 clonotypes in ibrutinib-treated CLL (dated by TCRdb to 2020 to 2023). About the full investigation: The cohort had 11 relapsed/refractory and around 16 treatment-naive patients; approximately 18 were IGHV unmutated. Partial responses were observed in about 24 patients and complete responses in 2; after a median follow-up of 68 months, remission was maintained in approximately 14 patients and progression was observed in about twelve. Response samples were obtained after a median of approximately 12 months of treatment, with a range of about 6 to 36 months. Samples averaged 255,043 productive templates and tens of thousands of productive rearrangements. Longitudinal samples were available for about 30% of the roughly 86 trial participants. Cryopreserved peripheral blood mononuclear cells were obtained prior to treatment, at the time of response, and at either disease progression or sustained remission. Patients were still on ibrutinib when every remission and progressive disease sample was collected. Study-wide findings and limitations: Public clonotypes were found to be uncommon and were observed to contract or remain stable during treatment; the increase in clonality was shown to reflect expansion of private clonotypes at ibrutinib response. Baseline clonality was found to be higher than that of age-matched healthy donors and was strongly correlated with circulating CD8+ T-cell counts. At ibrutinib response clonality went up, during sustained remission it held steady, and at progression it dropped back toward baseline. Sampling times were not matched between patients in sustained remission and patients whose disease was progressing, and lymph node repertoires were not examined.

The meaning of the sample's time point label: more than 10 months on ibrutinib. For TCR beta library preparation, approximately 2 micrograms of genomic DNA was extracted from cryopreserved PBMCs. Longitudinal blood samples from CLL patients receiving ibrutinib monotherapy were subjected to high-throughput TCR beta sequencing. The patients were enrolled in a single-center, open-label phase 2 trial of ibrutinib monotherapy. A MiSeq instrument was used for deep resolution sequencing, which targeted depths ranging from 1 in 1 million up to 1 in 200,000 T cells, with coverage averaging 10x for each clonotype. The immunoSEQ hsTCRB Kit was used to generate TCR beta libraries. The original pipeline was this. The data were analyzed with ImmunoSEQ Analyzer and ImmunoSEQ Data Assistant, and V, D and J gene assignments followed IMGT definitions. Clonality, with values ranging from 0 to 1, was calculated as one minus the normalized Shannon entropy of productive rearrangement frequencies. Only overrepresented clonotypes making up at least 0.05% of each patient's repertoire were included in the public clonotype analysis. Some 12 age-matched healthy donor repertoires from immuneACCESS served as clonality controls. Here the immuneACCESS table is served through TCRdb, limited to in-frame sequences with V and J called. Missing clones are a known gap in these copies; in checked studies unresolved V genes cover under half, and the rest lacks a known reason. Clone size and the V and J calls come from that table; the DNA yielded D and trimming. Recorded for this sample are roughly 200,000 clones; nearly 80% of them occurred a single time. Clones ranked in the top ten supply over 10% of the sample.

V drops 4 bases and J drops 11 bases, leaving 13 bases in between. CDR1 and CDR2, looked up from the germline V gene, are SGHRS and YFSETQ. Including the terminal cysteine and phenylalanine, the CDR3 comprises 13 residues. The kept DNA is CDR3 alone, 39 bases in frame from the first base. This TCR was sampled from a human donor with chronic lymphocytic leukemia. Source: PBMCs, taken after 12 months of ibrutinib treatment. Recombination joined TRBV5-1 with TRBJ1-6, with a weak D call of TRBD1 (6 bases match). The CDR3 here reads CASSQSQGTPLHF. The sequenced DNA is TGCGCCAGCAGCCAATCCCAGGGGACACCCCTCCACTTT.